These 4 T cell receptor beta chains were sequenced from one sample in a study of siplizumab effects on memory and regulatory T cells. Some clones are missing from TCRdb's copy, which holds only in-frame ones; the method was immunoSEQ multiplex PCR. The sample has 45,000 to 50,000 clones; roughly 87% are singletons. Sequences were obtained from naive CD8+ T cells sorted from blood. These receptors were collected from a human donor in good health.

This clone was picked up one time. The chain recombines TRBV5-6 with TRBJ1-3; D is undetermined. Trimming took 4 bases from V and 0 from J, leaving 8 bases between them. This CDR3 is 14 amino acids long. The germline V gene has CDR1 SGHDT and CDR2 YYEEEE. Written as DNA, the CDR3 is TGTGCCAGCAGCCCCCGGGACTCTGGAAACACCATATATTTT. This encodes CASSPRDSGNTIYF.

The genes are TRBV7-9 and TRBJ2-3; 13 bases fit TRBD2. With 4 bases clipped from V and 5 bases from J, the junction kept 12 bases outside the gene matches. The CDR3 runs to 18 residues. The germline V gene has CDR1 SEHNR and CDR2 FQNEAQ (reference sequence). CDR3 nucleotides: TGTGCCAGCAGCTCCAACCTTGGACTAGCGGGAGAAGGAGATACGCAGTATTTT. The encoded protein is CASSSNLGLAGEGDTQYF.

The genes are TRBV5-1 and TRBJ2-5, with D possibly called TRBD1 or TRBD2 (5 bases each). Trimming took off 6 bases at V and 1 base at J, with 13 bases between the two ends. From germline, CDR1 is SGHRS and CDR2 YFSETQ. The length of the CDR3 is 14 residues. This CDR3 reads CASTQWGFQETQYF. The CDR3 DNA follows: TGCGCCAGCACCCAATGGGGGTTCCAAGAGACCCAGTACTTC.

This rearrangement joins TRBV5-4 to TRBJ2-3; 7 positions agree with TRBD2. The germline CDR1 and CDR2 sequences are SGHNT and YYREEE (reference sequence). This CDR3 contains 16 residues. V shed 4 bases, J shed 1 base, and the junction held 9 bases outside the gene matches. The chain's CDR3 is CASSLLVAGGTDTQYF. The CDR3 DNA follows: TGTGCCAGCAGCCTCTTAGTCGCGGGGGGCACAGATACGCAGTATTTT. Variable domain in full (rest from reference TRBV5-4 and TRBJ2-3): ETGVTQSPTHLIKTRGQQVTLRCSSQSGHNTVSWYQQALGQGPQFIFQYYREEENGRGNFPPRFSGLQFPNYSSELNVNALELDDSALYLCASSLLVAGGTDTQYFGPGTRLTVL.